The rows below give T cell receptor beta chains drawn from one sample of a study of OX40 agonist ivuxolimab in advanced cancers. Sequenced by immunoSEQ multiplex PCR; TCRdb stores in-frame clones only, minus some. The table lists around 57,000 clones, around 83% of them singletons. The sequencing here drew on CD4+ or CD8+ T cells sorted from blood, taken in a trial of the OX40 agonist ivuxolimab. These receptors were taken from an adult with an advanced solid tumor such as melanoma, head and neck, liver or kidney cancer. The CDR3 runs from the conserved cysteine through the conserved F or W.

V gene: TRBV19
CDR3 length: 16
J gene: TRBJ1-3
CDR3 protein: CASSIDRQSSGNTIYF

V gene: TRBV21-1
CDR3 length: 14
J gene: TRBJ2-7
CDR3 protein: CASSIGDREDEQYF

V gene: TRBV10-2
CDR3 length: 15
J gene: TRBJ2-1
CDR3 protein: CASSPSGISYNEQFF

V gene: TRBV4-1
CDR3 length: 15
J gene: TRBJ1-3
CDR3 protein: CASSQDRGLENTIYF

V gene: TRBV6-1
CDR3 length: 17
J gene: TRBJ1-1
CDR3 protein: CASSEADLARRNTEAFF

V gene: TRBV11-1
CDR3 length: 15
J gene: TRBJ1-1
CDR3 protein: CASSLTGGGNTEAFF

V gene: TRBV6-5
CDR3 length: 14
J gene: TRBJ2-5
CDR3 protein: CAAGRTGLLETQYF

V gene: TRBV19
CDR3 length: 15
J gene: TRBJ1-5
CDR3 protein: CASTDRGQGDQPQHF

V gene: TRBV9
CDR3 length: 14
J gene: TRBJ2-3
CDR3 protein: CASSLGQGIDTQYF

V gene: TRBV9
CDR3 length: 15
J gene: TRBJ1-5
CDR3 protein: CASSVEGASNQPQHF

V gene: TRBV5-5
CDR3 length: 16
J gene: TRBJ2-1
CDR3 protein: CASSGGTSGNYNEQFF